Following are 18 T cell receptor beta chains from one sample sequenced in a study of technical replicates of blood from a few donors. The repertoire was sequenced with immunoSEQ multiplex PCR; TCRdb's copy has only in-frame clones and lacks some. The sample has 65,000 to 85,000 clones, just under 95% seen once. Sequencing input: T cells isolated from PBMCs. All receptors come from a human donor in good health.

The CDR3 sequence is CASGRYYNEQFF. In nucleotides, the CDR3 is TGTGCCAGCGGGAGGTACTACAATGAGCAGTTCTTC. V gene TRBV5-4 combines with J gene TRBJ2-1; possible D gene TRBD2, 6 bases. Germline lookup yields CDR1 SGHNT and CDR2 YYREEE (reference sequence). Trimming took off 7 bases at V and 3 bases at J, with 8 bases between the two ends. The CDR3 runs 12 residues.

CDR3 in DNA: TGTGCCAGCAGTCCGGGACTAGCGGTATACGAGCAGTACTTC. Translating gives CASSPGLAVYEQYF. The rearrangement joins TRBV28 to TRBJ2-7; 11 bases are shared with TRBD2. CDR1 is MDHEN and CDR2 is SYDVKM in the germline V gene. This CDR3 has 14 amino acids. The J segment lost 4 bases and the V segment lost 5 bases, leaving 4 bases of the junction unmatched.

CDR3 amino acids: CASSKAQEVAGGRKNIQYF. DNA of the CDR3: TGTGCCAGCAGCAAAGCGCAAGAGGTCGCGGGAGGGAGGAAAAACATTCAGTACTTC. This chain joins TRBV21-1 and TRBJ2-4; no check of the table's D call, TRBD2, against the DNA was made. TRBV21-1 is classified as a pseudogene. The CDR3 has 19 residues.

The genes are TRBV28 and TRBJ1-1, with 7 bases aligning to TRBD1. The CDR3 spans 14 residues. The germline CDR1 and CDR2 sequences are MDHEN and SYDVKM. Germline trimming cut 2 bases from V and 3 bases from J; bases unmatched to any gene: 3. CDR3 coding DNA: TGTGCCAGCAGTTTAACAGGGGAGGACACTGAAGCTTTCTTT. Its protein is CASSLTGEDTEAFF.

The chain has TRBV27 and TRBJ2-7, with 10 bases fitting TRBD2. Per the germline V gene, CDR1 is MNHEY and CDR2 is SMNVEV (reference sequence). The CDR3 runs to 17 residues. Losses at the gene ends were 2 bases for V and 5 bases for J; bases not matched to a gene: 12. The CDR3 nucleotides read TGTGCCAGCAGTTTACCCCAGCGGGAGGGCCCTGGCAACGAGCAGTACTTC. It yields the protein CASSLPQREGPGNEQYF.

The count of this clone is one. This sequence joins TRBV7-2 and TRBJ2-4, with TRBD1 identical over 7 bases. This CDR3 contains 15 residues. The ends lost 8 bases at V and 3 bases at J; junction bases unmatched: 10. Germline CDR1 reads SGHTA; CDR2 reads FQGNSA. The CDR3: CASEGAVEGKNIQYF. CDR3 sequence (DNA): TGTGCCAGCGAGGGGGCAGTTGAAGGCAAAAACATTCAGTACTTC. The whole variable domain, filled in from reference TRBV7-2 and TRBJ2-4, reads GAGVSQSPSNKVTEKGKDVELRCDPISGHTALYWYRQSLGQGLEFLIYFQGNSAPDKSGLPSDRFSAERTGGSVSTLTIQRTQQEDSAVYLCASEGAVEGKNIQYFGAGTRLSVL.

CDR3 loop: CASRPSDRGSGYTF. The CDR3 DNA is TGTGCCAGCAGACCATCCGATAGGGGAAGTGGCTACACCTTC. The V and J genes are TRBV25-1 and TRBJ1-2; D is perhaps TRBD1 (5 bases). Germline V gene lookup returns CDR1 MGHDK and CDR2 SYGVNS. Trimming shortened V by 6 bases and J by 7 bases, and 18 bases separated the two germline ends. The CDR3 has 14 residues.

This clone was seen once. The chain has TRBV5-1 and TRBJ2-7; D remains unclear. Germline CDR1 reads SGHRS; CDR2 reads YFSETQ. This CDR3 is built from 12 residues. Trimming removed 4 bases from V and 7 bases from J, with 12 bases in between. The CDR3 sequence is CASSPELREQYF. The CDR3 region has the DNA TGCGCCAGCAGCCCGGAGTTGAGGGAGCAGTACTTC.

The chain has TRBV7-3 and TRBJ2-7; perhaps TRBD1 as D (6 bases). The germline V gene has CDR1 SGHTA and CDR2 FQGTGA. CDR3 length equals 14 residues. Trimming took off 5 bases at V and 0 bases at J, with 11 bases between the two ends. CDR3 region: CASSVYRVSYEQYF. CDR3 in DNA: TGTGCCAGCAGCGTCTACAGGGTCTCCTACGAGCAGTACTTC.

This CDR3 reads CASSEFGAYNEQFF. The CDR3 region has the DNA TGTGCCAGCAGTGAATTCGGTGCCTACAATGAGCAGTTCTTC. The chain combines TRBV6-1 with TRBJ2-1, with D uncertain. The V gene's germline CDR1 is MNHNS and CDR2 SASEGT. This CDR3 is 14 amino acids long. V dropped 2 bases and J dropped 2 bases, with 7 bases sitting between them.

This chain links TRBV19 with TRBJ2-7; TRBD2 matches at 9 bases. This CDR3 spans 13 amino acids. Germline CDR1 LNHDA, CDR2 SQIVND (reference sequence). V gave up 7 bases and J gave up 3 bases; unmatched junction bases: 4. The CDR3 reads CASNSGSNYEQYF. The CDR3 DNA sequence: TGTGCCAGTAATAGCGGGAGTAACTACGAGCAGTACTTC.

The rearrangement joins TRBV6-5 to TRBJ1-3; D is unclear. The CDR3 consists of 15 residues. V lost 0 bases and J lost 8, with 14 bases in between. Germline V gene lookup returns CDR1 MNHEY and CDR2 SVGAGI. The CDR3 spells CASSYSWQDGDTIYF. CDR3 nucleotides: TGTGCCAGCAGTTACTCTTGGCAGGACGGGGACACCATATATTTT.

J is TRBJ2-7 and V is TRBV18; possible D gene TRBD2, 5 bases. The CDR3 runs 16 residues. Germline V gene sequence: CDR1 KGHSH, CDR2 LQKENI. The ends were cut back, 8 bases at V and 1 base at J, with 21 bases in the middle. The CDR3 DNA reads as TGTGCCAGCCCATTCATGACTACCGTTATTTCCTACGAGCAGTACTTC. This encodes CASPFMTTVISYEQYF. Drawing the rest from reference TRBV18 and TRBJ2-7, the complete variable domain is NAGVMQNPRHLVRRRGQEARLRCSPMKGHSHVYWYRQLPEEGLKFMVYLQKENIIDESGMPKERFSAEFPKEGPSILRIQQVVRGDSAAYFCASPFMTTVISYEQYFGPGTRLTVT.

The V gene is TRBV30, the J gene TRBJ1-5, with D maybe TRBD1 (6 bases). CDR1 and CDR2 (germline): GTSNPN, SVGIG (reference sequence). CDR3 length equals 13 residues. Trimming pared 3 bases from V and 4 bases from J, leaving 10 bases between. Here the CDR3 DNA reads TGTGCCTGGAGCCGGGACAAAAATCAGCCCCAGCATTTT. It translates to CAWSRDKNQPQHF.

The V gene is TRBV10-3, the J gene TRBJ1-5; D may be TRBD1 (5 bases). Deletions cut 2 bases from V and 2 bases from J, with 7 bases between. The CDR3 loop spans 14 amino acids. Germline CDR1 ENHRY, CDR2 SYGVKD. As DNA, the CDR3 is TGTGCCATCAGTGAGCAAGGGGGCAATCAGCCCCAGCATTTT. This codes for CAISEQGGNQPQHF.

This chain links TRBV30 with TRBJ2-1, with D perhaps TRBD2 (5 bases). Germline-derived CDR1 and CDR2 are GTSNPN and SVGIG (reference sequence). V was clipped by 2 bases and J by 13 bases, with 15 bases between them. The CDR3 runs to 12 residues. Written as DNA, the CDR3 is TGTGCCTGGAGTCCCCATGAGGGATTACAGTTCTTC. Translation: CAWSPHEGLQFF.

This clone was counted once. The CDR3 region is CASSEGQLNEQFF. DNA of the CDR3: TGTGCCAGCAGTGAAGGCCAACTCAATGAGCAGTTCTTC. V usage is TRBV6-1 and J usage is TRBJ2-1; D not certain. V dropped 1 base and J dropped 6 bases, with 7 bases sitting between them. This CDR3 comprises 13 residues. Germline CDR1 MNHNS, CDR2 SASEGT.

The V gene is TRBV11-2, the J gene TRBJ2-1; TRBD1 matches 9 bases. Germline-derived CDR1 and CDR2 are SGHAT and FQNNGV. V lost 5 bases to trimming and J lost 5 bases; unmatched junction nucleotides: 4. This CDR3 has 14 amino acids. CDR3 loop: CASSHWTGDNEQFF. The DNA for the CDR3 is TGTGCCAGCAGCCACTGGACAGGGGACAATGAGCAGTTCTTC.